This T cell receptor (beta chain) was recorded in a study of control samples from healthy donors and cancer patients. TCRdb's copy holds only in-frame clones and misses some; the assay was immunoSEQ multiplex PCR. Altogether almost 40,000 clones are present, around 83% being singletons, with the ten largest covering about 22%. Trimming stripped 1 base from V and 1 base from J, with 11 bases between. The germline CDR1 and CDR2 sequences are LNHNV and YYDKDF (reference sequence). CDR3 length: 15 residues. The source material was PBMCs. The sequence was collected from a woman aged 55-69 years with lung cancer. The rearrangement links TRBV15 to TRBJ2-7, with no clear D. In nucleotides, the CDR3 is TGTGCCACCAGCAGAGGGGATCTTGGTTCCTACGAGCAGTACTTC. It translates to CATSRGDLGSYEQYF.